Detailed here is one T cell receptor (beta chain). Each CDR3 protein gets one entry after TCRdb re-called the RT-PCR reads with MiXCR. The sample records about 650,000 distinct CDR3 sequences, roughly 15% being singletons. The data originate from a study of response to subunit inactivated influenza vaccine. The germline CDR1 and CDR2 sequences are LGHNA and YSLEER. This CDR3 region has 13 residues. V was pared by 1 base and J by 13 bases, with 14 bases between. This receptor was obtained from a man aged 45-65 years who received an inactivated influenza vaccine. Material: PBMCs from blood, obtained approximately 15 days before vaccination. V gene TRBV4-3 combines with J gene TRBJ2-4; no reliable D call. The CDR3 region has the DNA TGCGCCAGCAGCCAAGGGGGATACAGTCCCCAGTACTTC. Encoded protein: CASSQGGYSPQYF.